This T cell receptor beta chain was sequenced during a study of OX40 agonist ivuxolimab in advanced cancers. For the study at large: The treatment was a fully human IgG2 OX40 agonist, ivuxolimab. Study-wide findings and caveats: On average, CD8+ T cells had more expanded clones than CD4+. Certain nonresponders likewise exhibited a low normalized T-cell clonal expansion.

The V end was cut by 10 bases, the J end by 6 bases, with 9 bases between. The germline CDR1 and CDR2 sequences are MNHEY and SMNVEV (reference sequence). The length of the CDR3 is 10 residues. Note on this clone: Its antigen is unknown.

The data were produced by immunoSEQ multiplex PCR, yet TCRdb's version contains in-frame clones alone and is incomplete. The sample holds about 61,000 clones, roughly 90% seen once. The source was CD4+ or CD8+ T cells sorted from blood, collected in a trial of the OX40 agonist ivuxolimab. This TCR was sampled from an adult with an advanced solid tumor such as melanoma, head and neck, liver or kidney cancer. This chain uses TRBV27 with TRBJ1-1, with no clear D. CDR3 in DNA: TGTGCCACCGGGCACCCTGAAGCTTTCTTT. Protein product: CATGHPEAFF.